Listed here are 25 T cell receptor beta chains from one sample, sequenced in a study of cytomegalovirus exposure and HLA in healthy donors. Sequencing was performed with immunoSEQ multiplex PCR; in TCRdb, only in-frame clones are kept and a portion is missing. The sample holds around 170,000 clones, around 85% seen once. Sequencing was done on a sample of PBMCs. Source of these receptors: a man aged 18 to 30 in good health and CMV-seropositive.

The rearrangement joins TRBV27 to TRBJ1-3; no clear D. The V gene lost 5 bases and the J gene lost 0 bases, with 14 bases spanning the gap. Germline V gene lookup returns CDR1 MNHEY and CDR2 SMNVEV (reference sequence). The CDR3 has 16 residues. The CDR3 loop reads CASSPLTESSGNTIYF. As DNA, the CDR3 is TGTGCCAGCAGTCCCTTGACGGAGAGCTCTGGAAACACCATATATTTT.

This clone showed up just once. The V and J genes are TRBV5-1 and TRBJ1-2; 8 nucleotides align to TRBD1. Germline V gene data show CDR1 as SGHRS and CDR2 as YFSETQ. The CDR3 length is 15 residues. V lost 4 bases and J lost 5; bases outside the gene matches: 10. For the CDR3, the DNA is TGCGCCAGCAGCCTGGGGACAGGAAGGCCGTATGGCTACACCTTC. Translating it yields CASSLGTGRPYGYTF.

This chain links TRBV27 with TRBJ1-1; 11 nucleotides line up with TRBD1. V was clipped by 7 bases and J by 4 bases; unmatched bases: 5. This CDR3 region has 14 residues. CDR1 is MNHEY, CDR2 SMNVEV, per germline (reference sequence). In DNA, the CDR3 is TGTGCCAGCAACGACGGGACAGGGGGCACTGAAGCTTTCTTT. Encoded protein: CASNDGTGGTEAFF.

CDR3 amino acids: CASGLVLPDRADYGYTF. In DNA form, the CDR3 reads TGTGCTAGTGGTTTGGTACTCCCCGACAGGGCGGACTATGGCTACACCTTC. The J gene is TRBJ1-2, the V gene TRBV12-5; TRBD1 matches 7 bases. V dropped 0 bases and J dropped 3; count of bases not matched to a gene: 10. The CDR3 loop spans 17 amino acids. Germline V lookup: CDR1 LGHNT, CDR2 FRNRAP. The full variable domain, with the rest looked up from reference TRBV12-5 and TRBJ1-2, is DARVTQTPRHKVTEMGQEVTMRCQPILGHNTVFWYRQTMMQGLELLAYFRNRAPLDDSGMPKDRFSAEMPDATLATLKIQPSEPRDSAVYFCASGLVLPDRADYGYTFGSGTRLTVV.

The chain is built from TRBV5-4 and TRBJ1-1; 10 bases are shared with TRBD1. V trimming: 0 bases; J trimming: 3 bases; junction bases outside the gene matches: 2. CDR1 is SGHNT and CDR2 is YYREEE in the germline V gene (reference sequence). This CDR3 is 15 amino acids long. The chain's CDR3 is CASSLVGQGDTEAFF. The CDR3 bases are TGTGCCAGCAGCTTGGTAGGACAGGGGGACACTGAAGCTTTCTTT.

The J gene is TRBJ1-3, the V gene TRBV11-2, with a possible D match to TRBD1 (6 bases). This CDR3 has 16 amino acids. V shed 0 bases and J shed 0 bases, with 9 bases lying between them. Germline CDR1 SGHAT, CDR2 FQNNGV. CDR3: CASSLDGQSSGNTIYF. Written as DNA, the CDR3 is TGTGCCAGCAGCTTAGATGGACAGAGCTCTGGAAACACCATATATTTT.

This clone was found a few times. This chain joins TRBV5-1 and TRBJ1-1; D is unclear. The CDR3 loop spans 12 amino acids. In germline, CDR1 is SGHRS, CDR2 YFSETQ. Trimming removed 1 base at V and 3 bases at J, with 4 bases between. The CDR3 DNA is TGCGCCAGCAGCTTGAGAGACACTGAAGCTTTCTTT. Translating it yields CASSLRDTEAFF.

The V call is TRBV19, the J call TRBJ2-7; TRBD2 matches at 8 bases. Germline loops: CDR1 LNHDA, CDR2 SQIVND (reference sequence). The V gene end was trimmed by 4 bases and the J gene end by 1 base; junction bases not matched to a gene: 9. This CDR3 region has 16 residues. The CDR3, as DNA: TGTGCCAGTAGTACCCCCGGAACTAGCGGATCCTACGAGCAGTACTTC. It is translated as CASSTPGTSGSYEQYF.

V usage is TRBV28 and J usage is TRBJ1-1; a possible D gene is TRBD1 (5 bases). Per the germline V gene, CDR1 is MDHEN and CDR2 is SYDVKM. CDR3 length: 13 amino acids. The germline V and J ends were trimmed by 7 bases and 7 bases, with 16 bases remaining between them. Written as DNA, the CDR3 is TGTGCCAGCACTACCCCTGACAGTTTTGAAGCTTTCTTT. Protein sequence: CASTTPDSFEAFF.

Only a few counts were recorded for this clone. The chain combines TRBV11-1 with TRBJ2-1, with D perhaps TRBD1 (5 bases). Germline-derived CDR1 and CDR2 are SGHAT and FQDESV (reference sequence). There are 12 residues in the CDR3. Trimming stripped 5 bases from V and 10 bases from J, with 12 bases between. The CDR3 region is CASSARPGEQFF. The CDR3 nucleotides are TGTGCCAGCAGCGCCCGACCAGGGGAGCAGTTCTTC.

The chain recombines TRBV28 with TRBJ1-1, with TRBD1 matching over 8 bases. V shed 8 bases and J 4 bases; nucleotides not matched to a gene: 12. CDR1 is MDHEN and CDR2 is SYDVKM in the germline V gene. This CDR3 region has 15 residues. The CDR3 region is CASCAYLQGVTEAFF. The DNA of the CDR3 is TGTGCCAGCTGTGCCTACCTACAGGGGGTCACTGAAGCTTTCTTT. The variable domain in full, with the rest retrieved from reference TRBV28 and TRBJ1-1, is DVKVTQSSRYLVKRTGEKVFLECVQDMDHENMFWYRQDPGLGLRLIYFSYDVKMKEKGDIPEGYSVSREKKERFSLILESASTNQTSMYLCASCAYLQGVTEAFFGQGTRLTVV.

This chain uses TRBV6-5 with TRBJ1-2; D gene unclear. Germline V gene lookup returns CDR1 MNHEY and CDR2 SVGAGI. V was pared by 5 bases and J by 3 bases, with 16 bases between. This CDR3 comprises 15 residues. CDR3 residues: CASSLTRTDYYGYTF. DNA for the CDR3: TGTGCCAGCAGTCTCACTCGGACGGACTACTATGGCTACACCTTC.

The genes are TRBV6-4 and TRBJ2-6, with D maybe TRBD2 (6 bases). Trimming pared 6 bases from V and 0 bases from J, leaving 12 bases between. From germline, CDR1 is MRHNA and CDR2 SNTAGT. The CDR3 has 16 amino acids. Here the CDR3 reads CASSPMGGSGANVLTF. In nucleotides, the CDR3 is TGTGCCAGCAGCCCTATGGGGGGCTCTGGGGCCAACGTCCTGACTTTC.

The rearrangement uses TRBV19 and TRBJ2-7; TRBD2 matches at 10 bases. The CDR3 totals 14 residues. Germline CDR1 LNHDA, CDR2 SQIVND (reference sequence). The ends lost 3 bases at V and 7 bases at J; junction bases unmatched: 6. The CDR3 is CASSMLAGEGEQYF. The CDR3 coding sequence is TGTGCCAGTAGTATGCTAGCGGGAGAGGGAGAGCAGTACTTC.

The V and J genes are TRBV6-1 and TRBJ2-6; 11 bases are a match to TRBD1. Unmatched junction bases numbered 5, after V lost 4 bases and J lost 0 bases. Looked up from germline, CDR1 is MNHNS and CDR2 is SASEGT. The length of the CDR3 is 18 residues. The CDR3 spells CASSGRDRGYSGANVLTF. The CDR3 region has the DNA TGTGCCAGCAGTGGCCGGGACAGGGGGTACTCTGGGGCCAACGTCCTGACTTTC.

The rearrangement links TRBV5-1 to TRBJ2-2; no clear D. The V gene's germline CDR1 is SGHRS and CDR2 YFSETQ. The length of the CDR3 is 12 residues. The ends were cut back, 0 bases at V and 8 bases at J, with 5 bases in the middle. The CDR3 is CASSLDRGELFF. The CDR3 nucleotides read TGCGCCAGCAGCTTGGACCGGGGGGAGCTGTTTTTT.

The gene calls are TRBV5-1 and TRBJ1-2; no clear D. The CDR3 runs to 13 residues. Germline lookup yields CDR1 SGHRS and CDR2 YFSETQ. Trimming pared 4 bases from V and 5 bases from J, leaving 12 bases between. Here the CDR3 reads CASSPTPGYGYTF. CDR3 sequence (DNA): TGCGCCAGCAGCCCCACACCGGGTTATGGCTACACCTTC.

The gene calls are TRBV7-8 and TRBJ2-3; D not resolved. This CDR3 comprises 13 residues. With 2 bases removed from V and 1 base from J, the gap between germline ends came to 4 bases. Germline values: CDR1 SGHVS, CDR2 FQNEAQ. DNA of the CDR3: TGTGCCAGCAGCTTAACAGGCACAGATACGCAGTATTTT. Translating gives CASSLTGTDTQYF.

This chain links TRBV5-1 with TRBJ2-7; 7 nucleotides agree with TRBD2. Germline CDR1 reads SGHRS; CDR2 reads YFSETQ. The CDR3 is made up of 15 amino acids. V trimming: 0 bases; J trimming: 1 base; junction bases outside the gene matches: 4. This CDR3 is CASSLVTSRSYEQYF. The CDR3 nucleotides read TGCGCCAGCAGCTTGGTGACTAGCCGGTCCTACGAGCAGTACTTC.

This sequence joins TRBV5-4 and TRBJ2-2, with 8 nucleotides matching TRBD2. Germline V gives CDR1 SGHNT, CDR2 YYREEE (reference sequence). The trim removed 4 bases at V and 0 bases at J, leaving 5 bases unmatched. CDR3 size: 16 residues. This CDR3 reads CASSVSGIANTGELFF. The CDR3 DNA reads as TGTGCCAGCAGCGTTAGCGGGATTGCGAACACCGGGGAGCTGTTTTTT.

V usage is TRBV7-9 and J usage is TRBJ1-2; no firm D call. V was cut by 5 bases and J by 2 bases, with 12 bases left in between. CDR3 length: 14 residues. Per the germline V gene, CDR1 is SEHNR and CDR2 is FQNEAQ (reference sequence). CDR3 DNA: TGTGCCAGCAGCCCACCGGGAGGGAACTATGGCTACACCTTC. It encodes CASSPPGGNYGYTF.

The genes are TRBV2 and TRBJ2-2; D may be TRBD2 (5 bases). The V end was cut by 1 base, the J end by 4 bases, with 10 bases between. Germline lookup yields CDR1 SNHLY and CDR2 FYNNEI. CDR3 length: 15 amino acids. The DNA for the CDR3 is TGTGCCAGCAGTGAAGGTGGGAGCGGCACCGGGGAGCTGTTTTTT. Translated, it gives CASSEGGSGTGELFF.

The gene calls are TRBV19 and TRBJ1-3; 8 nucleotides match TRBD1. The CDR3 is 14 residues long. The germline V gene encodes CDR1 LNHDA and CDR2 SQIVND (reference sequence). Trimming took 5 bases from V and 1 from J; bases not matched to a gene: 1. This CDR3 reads CASSRQGSGNTIYF. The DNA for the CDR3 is TGTGCCAGTAGTCGACAGGGGTCTGGAAACACCATATATTTT.

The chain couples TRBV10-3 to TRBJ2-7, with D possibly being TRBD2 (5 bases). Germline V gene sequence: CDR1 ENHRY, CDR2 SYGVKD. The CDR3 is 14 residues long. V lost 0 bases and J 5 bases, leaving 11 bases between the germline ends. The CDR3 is CAISESANSDEQYF. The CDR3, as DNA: TGTGCCATCAGTGAGTCAGCGAATAGCGACGAGCAGTACTTC.

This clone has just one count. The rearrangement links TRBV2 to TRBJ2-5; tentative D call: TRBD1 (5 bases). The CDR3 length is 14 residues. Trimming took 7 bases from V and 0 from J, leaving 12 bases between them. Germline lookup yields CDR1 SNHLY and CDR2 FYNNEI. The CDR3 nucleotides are TGTGCCAGCAATCCAGGACACAACCAAGAGACCCAGTACTTC. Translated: CASNPGHNQETQYF. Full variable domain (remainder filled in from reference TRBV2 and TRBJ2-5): EPEVTQTPSHQVTQMGQEVILRCVPISNHLYFYWYRQILGQKVEFLVSFYNNEISEKSEIFDDQFSVERPDGSNFTLKIRSTKLEDSAMYFCASNPGHNQETQYFGPGTRLLVL.